This T cell receptor beta chain was sequenced for a study of blood T cell repertoires in COVID-19. V gave up 4 bases and J gave up 7 bases; unmatched junction bases: 12. CDR3 length: 16 residues. Germline assignment: CDR1 SNHLY and CDR2 FYNNEI. Repertoires were generated with immunoSEQ multiplex PCR, while TCRdb's copy carries only in-frame clones and drops some. The sample gives about 120,000 clones, over 75% of which show up once; about 6.9% is in the top ten. The sample was peripheral blood. This TCR was sampled from an elderly man with active or convalescent COVID-19. The rearrangement uses TRBV2 and TRBJ2-7, with TRBD1 identical over 11 bases. The CDR3 sequence is CASSGTGGLLLWEQYF. The CDR3 nucleotides read TGTGCCAGCAGTGGGACAGGGGGCCTACTACTATGGGAGCAGTACTTC.